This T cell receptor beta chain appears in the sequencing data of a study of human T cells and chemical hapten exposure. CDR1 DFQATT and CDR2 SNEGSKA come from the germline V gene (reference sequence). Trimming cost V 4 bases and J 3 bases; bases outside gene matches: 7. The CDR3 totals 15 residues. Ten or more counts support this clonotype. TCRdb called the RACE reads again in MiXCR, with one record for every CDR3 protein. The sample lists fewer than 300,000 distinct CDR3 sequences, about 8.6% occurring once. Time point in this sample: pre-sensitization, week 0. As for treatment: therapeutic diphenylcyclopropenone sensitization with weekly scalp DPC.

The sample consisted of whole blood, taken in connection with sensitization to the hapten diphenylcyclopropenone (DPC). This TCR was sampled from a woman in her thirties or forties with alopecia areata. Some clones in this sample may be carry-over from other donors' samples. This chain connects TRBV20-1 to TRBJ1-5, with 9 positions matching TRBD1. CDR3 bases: TGCAGTGCTATGTCCGGGACAGGGTTCAATCAGCCCCAGCATTTT. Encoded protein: CSAMSGTGFNQPQHF.